One sample yielded the 21 T cell receptor beta chains listed below, sequenced in a study of CD8 T cells in ankylosing spondylitis. Antigens for these TCRs are unknown. MiXCR, applied by TCRdb to the 5' RACE reads, yields one record per CDR3 protein. The profile shows over 700,000 distinct CDR3 sequences, 15% to 20% of them singletons. Study findings and constraints: Seemingly distinctive of ankylosing spondylitis blood was a TCR beta motif formed by eight highly homologous variants.

The source material was blood, either unsorted or a sorted T cell fraction (not recorded which). These receptors were taken from a male donor with ankylosing spondylitis.

This clonotype occurred many times. The chain joins TRBV12-3 or TRBV12-4 to TRBJ2-2, with 7 bases identical to TRBD1. The CDR3 runs 14 residues. Trimming took 5 bases from V and 1 from J; bases not matched to a gene: 1. The CDR3 DNA reads as TGTGCCAGCAGTCGACAGGGGAACACCGGGGAGCTGTTTTTT. This gives the protein CASSRQGNTGELFF.

This clonotype was seen a handful of times. V and J are TRBV29-1 and TRBJ2-3; perhaps TRBD1 as D (5 bases). In germline, CDR1 is SQVTM, CDR2 ANQGSEA. The ends were cut back, 5 bases at V and 4 bases at J, with 10 bases in the middle. The CDR3 runs 12 residues. CDR3 sequence reads: CSVSDTPDTQYF. CDR3 coding DNA: TGCAGCGTTTCGGACACTCCAGATACGCAGTATTTT.

The chain joins TRBV29-1 to TRBJ1-2; D unresolved. CDR3 length: 13 residues. CDR1 and CDR2 (germline): SQVTM, ANQGSEA. The V and J ends lost 1 base and 6 bases respectively, with 12 bases between them. CDR3 in amino acids: CSVEGERRNGYTF. The CDR3 DNA reads TGCAGCGTTGAAGGAGAGAGACGAAATGGCTACACCTTC. Full variable domain (missing parts from reference TRBV29-1 and TRBJ1-2): SAVISQKPSRDICQRGTSLTIQCQVDSQVTMMFWYRQQPGQSLTLIATANQGSEATYESGFVIDKFPISRPNLTFSTLTVSNMSPEDSSIYLCSVEGERRNGYTFGSGTRLTVV.

The V and J genes are TRBV20-1 and TRBJ1-2, with D tentatively TRBD1 (5 bases). The CDR3 runs to 14 residues. Germline assignment: CDR1 DFQATT and CDR2 SNEGSKA (reference sequence). The germline V and J ends were trimmed by 5 bases and 7 bases, with 20 bases remaining between them. CDR3 nucleotides: TGCAGTGCTCCTGCCCCCAGGGCCGTAGGTGGCTACACCTTC. Protein sequence: CSAPAPRAVGGYTF.

The V gene is TRBV5-5, the J gene TRBJ2-5; a weak D match, TRBD2 (6 bases). Germline-derived CDR1 and CDR2 are SGHKS and YYEKEE (reference sequence). CDR3 length equals 13 residues. The ends were cut back, 7 bases at V and 5 bases at J, with 15 bases in the middle. CDR3 in DNA: TGTGCCAGCGGAGGGGACCCTGGGGAGACCCAGTACTTC. Residues: CASGGDPGETQYF.

The J gene is TRBJ2-4, the V gene TRBV28; 11 bases line up with TRBD2. CDR3 length: 15 residues. Germline CDR1 and CDR2: MDHEN and SYDVKM. The J segment lost 0 bases and the V segment lost 6 bases, leaving 1 base of the junction unmatched. The CDR3 region has the DNA TGTGCCAGCAGCGGACTAGCGGGAGCCAAAAACATTCAGTACTTC. Protein sequence: CASSGLAGAKNIQYF.

The table lists this clonotype with many counts. This chain links TRBV7-2 with TRBJ2-1, with D unclear. CDR3 length: 15 amino acids. Germline V CDR1 and CDR2: SGHTA, FQGNSA. Trimming shortened V by 5 bases and J by 0 bases, and 11 bases separated the two germline ends. The CDR3 loop is CASSVGWGSYNEQFF. The CDR3 nucleotides read TGTGCCAGCAGCGTCGGGTGGGGCTCCTACAATGAGCAGTTCTTC.

This clonotype was recorded a few times. The CDR3 loop is CASSQADGPGANVLTF. The CDR3 nucleotides are TGTGCCAGCAGCCAAGCGGACGGGCCTGGGGCCAACGTCCTGACTTTC. The chain employs TRBV3-1 and TRBJ2-6; D is unresolved. Germline CDR1 LGHDT, CDR2 YNNKEL (reference sequence). This CDR3 contains 16 residues. The ends were cut back, 1 base at V and 2 bases at J, with 9 bases in the middle.

This clonotype came up a few times. J is TRBJ2-1 and V is TRBV7-3; TRBD2 aligns across 8 bases. CDR3 length equals 15 residues. Germline V lookup: CDR1 SGHTA, CDR2 FQGTGA. Germline trimming cut 5 bases from V and 8 bases from J; bases unmatched to any gene: 11. Written as DNA, the CDR3 is TGTGCCAGCAGCCCCTGGGTAGCGGGATTCTATGAGCAGTTCTTC. Translating gives CASSPWVAGFYEQFF.

The chain couples TRBV2 to TRBJ2-3; D may be TRBD1 or TRBD2 (5 bases each). This CDR3 is built from 12 residues. Germline V gene lookup returns CDR1 SNHLY and CDR2 FYNNEI. The V gene lost 6 bases and the J gene lost 9 bases, with 13 bases spanning the gap. The CDR3 spells CASRGTTGTQYF. The CDR3 coding sequence is TGTGCCAGCAGGGGGACCACCGGGACGCAGTATTTT.

The gene calls are TRBV7-3 and TRBJ2-1; D unclear. Germline CDR1 and CDR2: SGHTA and FQGTGA. This CDR3 comprises 16 residues. V was pared by 1 base and J by 3 bases, with 13 bases between. CDR3 nucleotide sequence: TGTGCCAGCAGCTTAAACTCGGCGACCAACTACAATGAGCAGTTCTTC. This encodes CASSLNSATNYNEQFF.

This clonotype was picked up a small number of times. The rearrangement uses TRBV7-9 and TRBJ2-7; D unclear. Germline lookup yields CDR1 SEHNR and CDR2 FQNEAQ (reference sequence). V shed 6 bases and J shed 6 bases, with 12 bases lying between them. The CDR3 spans 12 residues. The CDR3 reads CASRGPKGEQYF. CDR3 coding DNA: TGTGCCAGCAGGGGCCCAAAGGGCGAGCAGTACTTC.

The chain combines TRBV12-3 or TRBV12-4 with TRBJ1-1; 8 bases agree with TRBD1. J lost 1 base, V lost 5 bases, and 9 bases had no gene match. There are 16 residues in the CDR3. The CDR3 nucleotides are TGTGCCAGCAGTCCAAGGGGGACAGGCCGGAACACTGAAGCTTTCTTT. Encoded protein: CASSPRGTGRNTEAFF.

This rearrangement joins TRBV6-1 to TRBJ1-2; 7 bases are a match to TRBD1. Trimming at V came to 6 bases and at J to 3 bases, leaving 7 bases not matched to a gene. Germline V gene lookup returns CDR1 MNHNS and CDR2 SASEGT. The CDR3 runs to 14 residues. CDR3 in DNA: TGTGCCAGCAGACCGACAGGGATTGACTATGGCTACACCTTC. Protein sequence: CASRPTGIDYGYTF.

This clonotype was found a few times. V usage is TRBV11-2 and J usage is TRBJ1-1; the match to TRBD1 covers 7 bases. The length of the CDR3 is 18 residues. The germline gives CDR1 SGHAT, CDR2 FQNNGV. V shed 4 bases, J shed 0 bases, and the junction held 14 bases outside the gene matches. The CDR3 nucleotides read TGTGCCAGCAGCTCACCGGACAGGTCACCTTTAATGAACACTGAAGCTTTCTTT. The encoded protein is CASSSPDRSPLMNTEAFF. Full variable domain (missing parts from reference TRBV11-2 and TRBJ1-1): EAGVAQSPRYKIIEKRQSVAFWCNPISGHATLYWYQQILGQGPKLLIQFQNNGVVDDSQLPKDRFSAERLKGVDSTLKIQPAKLEDSAVYLCASSSPDRSPLMNTEAFFGQGTRLTVV.

This clonotype has only a few counts. Written as DNA, the CDR3 is TGTGCCAGCAGTTTAACAGAAGGTAGTGCTGAAGCTTTCTTT. This translates into CASSLTEGSAEAFF. The chain couples TRBV27 to TRBJ1-1; D gene unclear. Germline V gene data show CDR1 as MNHEY and CDR2 as SMNVEV (reference sequence). The V end lost 2 bases, the J end lost 6 bases, and 13 bases lay between the germline ends. The CDR3 is made up of 14 amino acids.

The genes are TRBV11-2 and TRBJ2-5; D remains unclear. Deletions cut 1 base from V and 6 bases from J, with 9 bases between. The CDR3 covers 13 residues. Germline CDR1 is SGHAT and CDR2 is FQNNGV. Here the CDR3 reads CASSLVGSQTQYF. The CDR3 DNA is TGTGCCAGCAGCTTAGTTGGCAGTCAGACCCAGTACTTC.

This clonotype was recorded a few times. The rearrangement links TRBV6-5 to TRBJ2-2; 9 bases map to TRBD2. V trimming: 2 bases; J trimming: 0 bases; junction bases outside the gene matches: 10. Germline CDR1 MNHEY, CDR2 SVGAGI. CDR3 length: 19 amino acids. The CDR3 reads CASSYHLASGATNTGELFF. CDR3 DNA: TGTGCCAGCAGTTACCACCTCGCTAGCGGGGCTACGAACACCGGGGAGCTGTTTTTT.

With respect to this clonotype: Since no conserved phenylalanine or tryptophan closes the CDR3, a read error is the likely cause. The chain couples TRBV30 to TRBJ2-5; TRBD1 aligns across 11 bases. In germline, CDR1 is GTSNPN, CDR2 SVGIG (reference sequence). With V trimmed by 7 bases and J by 5 bases, 3 bases remained unmatched. The CDR3 extends over 12 amino acids. The CDR3 sequence is CAFWDRGETQYL. The CDR3 bases are TGTGCCTTCTGGGACAGGGGGGAGACCCAGTACCTC.

This clonotype came up many times. This rearrangement joins TRBV7-2 to TRBJ1-2; D perhaps matches TRBD1 (6 bases). The CDR3 runs to 13 residues. V was clipped by 5 bases and J by 8 bases, with 15 bases between them. Germline V gene lookup returns CDR1 SGHTA and CDR2 FQGNSA. CDR3 nucleotides: TGTGCCAGCAGCGCCAATTACAGGGAAGGCTACACCTTC. Translated, it gives CASSANYREGYTF.

The gene calls are TRBV20-1 and TRBJ2-5, with a weak D call TRBD1 (6 bases). This CDR3 contains 13 residues. The germline V gene encodes CDR1 DFQATT and CDR2 SNEGSKA (reference sequence). V shed 3 bases and J shed 1 base, with 9 bases lying between them. CDR3 nucleotides: TGCAGTGCTAGCCGGACAGCCCAAGAGACCCAGTACTTC. Residues: CSASRTAQETQYF.